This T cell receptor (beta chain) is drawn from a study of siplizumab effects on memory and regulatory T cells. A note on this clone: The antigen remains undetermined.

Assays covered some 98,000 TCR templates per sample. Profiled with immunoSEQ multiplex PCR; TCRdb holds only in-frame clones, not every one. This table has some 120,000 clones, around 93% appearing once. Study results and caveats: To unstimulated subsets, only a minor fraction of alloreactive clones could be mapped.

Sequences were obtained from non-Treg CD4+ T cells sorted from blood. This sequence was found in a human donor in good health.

The CDR3 DNA sequence: TGTGCCAGCAGCCCACGGACTAGCGGATACACAGATACGCAGTATTTT. Translated: CASSPRTSGYTDTQYF. This sequence joins TRBV7-2 and TRBJ2-3; TRBD2 matches 10 bases. The CDR3 totals 16 residues. Trimming removed 5 bases from V and 2 bases from J; junction bases left unmatched: 7. From germline, CDR1 is SGHTA and CDR2 FQGNSA. The full variable domain, in which reference TRBV7-2 and TRBJ2-3 provide the parts outside the CDR3, is GAGVSQSPSNKVTEKGKDVELRCDPISGHTALYWYRQSLGQGLEFLIYFQGNSAPDKSGLPSDRFSAERTGGSVSTLTIQRTQQEDSAVYLCASSPRTSGYTDTQYFGPGTRLTVL.